This entry features one T cell receptor beta chain sequence. What it binds is unknown. The sample belongs to a study of T-cell memory formation after mild COVID-19. TCRdb re-derived calls from the 5' RACE reads in MiXCR, one entry per CDR3 protein. The table includes around 440,000 distinct CDR3 sequences, 15% to 20% detected once. General study results and limits: Clones which contracted sat mainly in CM and EM if CD4+, and in EMRA if CD8+.

The CDR3 sequence is 17 residues long. The germline V gene encodes CDR1 SGHVS and CDR2 FNYEAQ. The trim removed 5 bases at V and 8 bases at J, leaving 17 bases unmatched. The source is an adult woman who had mild COVID-19 (a few samples of this study predate the infection). Cell type and time point are not known. The V call is TRBV7-6, the J call TRBJ1-4; 7 positions match TRBD1. Sequencing input: PBMCs or a T cell subset sorted from them (not recorded which). CDR3 protein: CASSQGQGVELVEKLFF. The CDR3 coding sequence is TGTGCCAGCAGCCAAGGGCAGGGGGTTGAGCTTGTCGAAAAACTGTTTTTT.